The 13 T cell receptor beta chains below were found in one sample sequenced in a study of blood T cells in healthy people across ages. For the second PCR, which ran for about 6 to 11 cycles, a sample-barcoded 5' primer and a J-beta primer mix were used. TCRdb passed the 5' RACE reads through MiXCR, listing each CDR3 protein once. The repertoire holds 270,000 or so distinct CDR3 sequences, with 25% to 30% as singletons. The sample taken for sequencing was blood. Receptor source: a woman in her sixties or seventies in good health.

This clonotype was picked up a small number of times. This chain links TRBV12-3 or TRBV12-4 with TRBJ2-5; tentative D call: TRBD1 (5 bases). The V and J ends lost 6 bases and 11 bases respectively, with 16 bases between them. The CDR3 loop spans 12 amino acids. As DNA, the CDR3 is TGTGCCAGCAGCTCTCGGACAAGAAAACAGTACTTC. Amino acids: CASSSRTRKQYF.

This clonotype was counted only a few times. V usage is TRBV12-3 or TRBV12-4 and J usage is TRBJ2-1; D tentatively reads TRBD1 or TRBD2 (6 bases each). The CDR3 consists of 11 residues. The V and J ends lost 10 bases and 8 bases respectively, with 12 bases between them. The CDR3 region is CAIGGVDEQFF. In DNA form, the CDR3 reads TGTGCCATCGGGGGCGTCGATGAGCAGTTCTTC.

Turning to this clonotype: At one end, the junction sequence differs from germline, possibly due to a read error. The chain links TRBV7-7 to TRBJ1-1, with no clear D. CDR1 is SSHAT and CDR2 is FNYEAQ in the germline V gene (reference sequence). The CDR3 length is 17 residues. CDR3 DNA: TGTGCTAGCAGAAAGACCCCACCGGACGGACTGAACACTGAAGCTTTCTTT. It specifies CASRKTPPDGLNTEAFF. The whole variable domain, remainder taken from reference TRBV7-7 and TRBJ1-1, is GAGVSQSPRYKVTKRGQDVTLRCDPISSHATLYWYQQALGQGPEFLTYFNYEAQPDKSGLPSDRFSAERPEGSISTLTIQRTEQRDSAMYRCASRKTPPDGLNTEAFFGQGTRLTVV.

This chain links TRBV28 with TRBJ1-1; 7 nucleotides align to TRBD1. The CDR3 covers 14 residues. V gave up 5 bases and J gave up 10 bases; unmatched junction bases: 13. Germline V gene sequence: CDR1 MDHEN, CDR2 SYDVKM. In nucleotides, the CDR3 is TGTGCCAGCAGTCCCCGGACAAAAGCAGGGGGAGCTTTCTTT. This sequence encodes CASSPRTKAGGAFF.

The CDR3 reads CASVGQKMQETQYF. In DNA, the CDR3 is TGTGCCAGCGTGGGACAGAAAATGCAAGAGACCCAGTACTTC. This chain joins TRBV18 and TRBJ2-5; 7 nucleotides align to TRBD1. The germline V gene has CDR1 KGHSH and CDR2 LQKENI. J was trimmed by 2 bases and V by 8 bases; bases with no gene match: 8. The length of the CDR3 is 14 residues. Using reference TRBV18 and TRBJ2-5 for the parts outside the CDR3, the full variable domain is NAGVMQNPRHLVRRRGQEARLRCSPMKGHSHVYWYRQLPEEGLKFMVYLQKENIIDESGMPKERFSAEFPKEGPSILRIQQVVRGDSAAYFCASVGQKMQETQYFGPGTRLLVL.

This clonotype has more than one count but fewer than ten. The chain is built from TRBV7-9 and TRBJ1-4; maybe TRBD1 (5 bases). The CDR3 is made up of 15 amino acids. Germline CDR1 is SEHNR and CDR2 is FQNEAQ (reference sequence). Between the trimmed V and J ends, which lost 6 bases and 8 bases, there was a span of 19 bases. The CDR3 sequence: CASSRGNRIGEKLFF. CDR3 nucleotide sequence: TGTGCCAGCAGTCGGGGGAACAGGATAGGCGAAAAACTGTTTTTT.

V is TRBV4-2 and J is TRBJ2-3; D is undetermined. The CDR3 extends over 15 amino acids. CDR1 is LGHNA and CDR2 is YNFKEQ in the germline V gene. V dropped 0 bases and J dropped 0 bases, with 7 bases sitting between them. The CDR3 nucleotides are TGTGCCAGCAGCCAAGAGTTGCGGAGCACAGATACGCAGTATTTT. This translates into CASSQELRSTDTQYF.

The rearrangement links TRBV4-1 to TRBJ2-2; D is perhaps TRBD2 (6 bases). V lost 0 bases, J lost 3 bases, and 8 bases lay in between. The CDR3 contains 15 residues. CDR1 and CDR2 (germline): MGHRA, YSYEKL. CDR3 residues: CASSQEGGDTGELFF. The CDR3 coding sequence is TGCGCCAGCAGCCAAGAAGGCGGGGACACCGGGGAGCTGTTTTTT.

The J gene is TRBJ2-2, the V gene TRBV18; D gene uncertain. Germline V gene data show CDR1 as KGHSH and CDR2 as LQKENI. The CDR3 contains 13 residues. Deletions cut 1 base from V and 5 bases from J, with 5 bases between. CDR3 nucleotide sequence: TGTGCCAGCTCACCACAGGGAACCGGGGAGCTGTTTTTT. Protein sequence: CASSPQGTGELFF.

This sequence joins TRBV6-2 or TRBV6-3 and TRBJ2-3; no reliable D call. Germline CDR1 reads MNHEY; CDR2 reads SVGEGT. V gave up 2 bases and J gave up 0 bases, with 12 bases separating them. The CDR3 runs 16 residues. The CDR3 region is CASSYVGFFSTDTQYF. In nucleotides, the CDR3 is TGTGCCAGCAGTTACGTGGGGTTCTTTAGCACAGATACGCAGTATTTT.

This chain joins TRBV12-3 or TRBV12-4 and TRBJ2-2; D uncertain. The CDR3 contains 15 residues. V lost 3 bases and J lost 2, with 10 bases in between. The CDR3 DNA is TGTGCCAGCAGTTTGTACCAGGAAAACACCGGGGAGCTGTTTTTT. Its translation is CASSLYQENTGELFF.

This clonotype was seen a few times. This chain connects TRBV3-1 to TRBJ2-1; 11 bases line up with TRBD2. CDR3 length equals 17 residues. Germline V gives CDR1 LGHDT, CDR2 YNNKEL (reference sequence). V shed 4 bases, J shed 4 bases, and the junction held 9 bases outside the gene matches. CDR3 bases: TGTGCCAGCAGCCGGGGGGGTACTAGCGGGAGATACAATGAGCAGTTCTTC. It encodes CASSRGGTSGRYNEQFF.

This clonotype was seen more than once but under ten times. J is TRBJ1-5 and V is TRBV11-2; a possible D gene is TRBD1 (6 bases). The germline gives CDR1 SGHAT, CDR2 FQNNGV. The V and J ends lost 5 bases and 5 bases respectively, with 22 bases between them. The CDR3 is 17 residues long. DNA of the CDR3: TGTGCCAGCAGCCAAAACCCCACAGGGTCCGGAGATCAGCCCCAGCATTTT. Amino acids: CASSQNPTGSGDQPQHF.